This T cell receptor (beta chain) comes out of a study of cytomegalovirus exposure and HLA in healthy donors. PCR was performed using 60 Vbeta and 13 Jbeta primers. Clones were read by immunoSEQ multiplex PCR, and TCRdb kept only the in-frame ones, dropping some. The table has about 150,000 clones, roughly 79% seen once. Study results and limitations: Links to common viral pathogens appeared, in a later analysis, for several of the most significant clusters. An analysis that was carried out later associated about 17,000 TCR beta sequences with HLA alleles at 0.05 false discovery rate. The classifier was said to identify cytomegalovirus status with high specificity and sensitivity.

With 3 bases removed from V and 6 bases from J, the gap between germline ends came to 26 bases. CDR1 is MNHEY and CDR2 is SMNVEV in the germline V gene (reference sequence). The CDR3 spans 18 residues. To note about this clone: Its antigen remains unknown.

The chain couples TRBV27 to TRBJ1-1; D possibly corresponds to TRBD1 (5 bases). The TCR originated in a woman between 50 and 59 years old in good health and CMV-seropositive. What was sequenced was PBMCs. This CDR3 reads CASSFYPRGRGAVPEAFF. The CDR3 DNA sequence: TGTGCCAGCAGTTTTTACCCCCGGGGGAGGGGCGCGGTACCTGAAGCTTTCTTT.